This T cell receptor (beta chain) appears in the sequencing data of a study of brain T cells in children with intractable seizures. Germline CDR1 reads MGHDK; CDR2 reads SYGVNS. V was cut by 2 bases and J by 3 bases, with 11 bases left in between. CDR3 length equals 14 residues. Clones were read by immunoSEQ multiplex PCR, and TCRdb kept only the in-frame ones, dropping some. The sample records 340,000 or so clones, 93% being singletons. Described time point: blood from clinic visit 5 months post-surgery; TSC patient then seizure free. Sequencing was limited to surgery cases with top T cell transcript signatures in brain tissue. At least one anti-epileptic drug was given before surgery.

The sequences come from peripheral blood, collected 4 to 5 months after surgery. The V gene is TRBV25-1, the J gene TRBJ2-7; D is perhaps TRBD1 (5 bases). This receptor was identified in a boy younger than two with tuberous sclerosis and intractable seizures. The CDR3 coding sequence is TGTGCCAGCAGTGAACTCGACAGCGTCTACGAGCAGTACTTC. This codes for CASSELDSVYEQYF.